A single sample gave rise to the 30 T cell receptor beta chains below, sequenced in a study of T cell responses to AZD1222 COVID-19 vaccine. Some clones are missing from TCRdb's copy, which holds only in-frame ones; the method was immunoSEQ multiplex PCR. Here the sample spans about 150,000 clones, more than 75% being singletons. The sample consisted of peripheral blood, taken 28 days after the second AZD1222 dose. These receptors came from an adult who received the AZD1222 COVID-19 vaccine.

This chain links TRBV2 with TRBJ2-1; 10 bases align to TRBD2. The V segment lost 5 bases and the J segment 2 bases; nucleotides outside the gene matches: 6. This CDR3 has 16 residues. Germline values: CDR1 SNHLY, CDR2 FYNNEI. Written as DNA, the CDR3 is TGTGCCAGCAGTCTTTCCGGGACTAGCGCCTACAATGAGCAGTTCTTC. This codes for CASSLSGTSAYNEQFF.

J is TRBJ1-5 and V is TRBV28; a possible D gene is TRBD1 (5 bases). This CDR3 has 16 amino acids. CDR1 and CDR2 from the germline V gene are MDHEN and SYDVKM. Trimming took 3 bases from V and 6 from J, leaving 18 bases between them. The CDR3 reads CASSLGTVGHGQPQHF. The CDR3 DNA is TGTGCCAGCAGTTTGGGGACCGTGGGCCATGGTCAGCCCCAGCATTTT.

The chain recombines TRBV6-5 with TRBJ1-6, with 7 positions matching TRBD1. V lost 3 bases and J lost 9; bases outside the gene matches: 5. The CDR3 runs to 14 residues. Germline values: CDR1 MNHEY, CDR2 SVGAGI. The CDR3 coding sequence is TGTGCCAGCAGTTATCAGGGGGTACTTTCACCCCTCCACTTT. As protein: CASSYQGVLSPLHF.

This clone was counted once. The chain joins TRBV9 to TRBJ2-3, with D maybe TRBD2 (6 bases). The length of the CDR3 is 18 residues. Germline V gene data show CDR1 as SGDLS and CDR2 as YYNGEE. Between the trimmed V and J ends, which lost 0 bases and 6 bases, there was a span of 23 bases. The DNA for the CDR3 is TGTGCCAGCAGCGTAGGGGAAGGAGGGTCTATGGCTCGCGATACGCAGTATTTT. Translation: CASSVGEGGSMARDTQYF.

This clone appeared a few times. The CDR3 bases are TGTGCCAGCAGCTTACCCAAGGGCTACACCTTC. This codes for CASSLPKGYTF. This chain joins TRBV7-9 and TRBJ1-2, with no clear D. This CDR3 comprises 11 residues. CDR1 is SEHNR and CDR2 is FQNEAQ in the germline V gene (reference sequence). V dropped 2 bases and J dropped 8 bases, with 6 bases sitting between them.

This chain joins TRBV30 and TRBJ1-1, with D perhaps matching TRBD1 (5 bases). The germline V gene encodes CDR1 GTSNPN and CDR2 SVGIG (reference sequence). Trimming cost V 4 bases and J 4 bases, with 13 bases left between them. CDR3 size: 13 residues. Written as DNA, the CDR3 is TGTGCCTGGAAGCGATACCAGGGCACTGAAGCTTTCTTT. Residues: CAWKRYQGTEAFF.

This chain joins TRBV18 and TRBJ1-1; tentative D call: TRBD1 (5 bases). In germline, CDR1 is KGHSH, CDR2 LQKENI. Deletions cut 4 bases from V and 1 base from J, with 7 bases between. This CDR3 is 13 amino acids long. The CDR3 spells CASSLGGNTEAFF. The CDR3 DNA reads TGTGCCAGCTCACTCGGGGGGAACACTGAAGCTTTCTTT.

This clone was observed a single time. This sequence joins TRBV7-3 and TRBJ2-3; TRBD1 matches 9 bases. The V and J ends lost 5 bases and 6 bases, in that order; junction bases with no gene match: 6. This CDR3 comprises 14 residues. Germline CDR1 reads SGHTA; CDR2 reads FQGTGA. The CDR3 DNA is TGTGCCAGCAGCCCCCGACAGGGGGGGGATACGCAGTATTTT. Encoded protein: CASSPRQGGDTQYF. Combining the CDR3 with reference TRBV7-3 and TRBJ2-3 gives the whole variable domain GAGVSQTPSNKVTEKGKYVELRCDPISGHTALYWYRQSLGQGPEFLIYFQGTGAADDSGLPNDRFFAVRPEGSVSTLKIQRTERGDSAVYLCASSPRQGGDTQYFGPGTRLTVL.

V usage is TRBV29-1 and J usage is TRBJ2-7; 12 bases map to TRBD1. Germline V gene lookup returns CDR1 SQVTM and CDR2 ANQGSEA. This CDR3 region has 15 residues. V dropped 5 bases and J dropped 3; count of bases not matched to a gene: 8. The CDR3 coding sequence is TGCAGCGTTCAGGGACAGGGGGCGTTCGGCTACGAGCAGTACTTC. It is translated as CSVQGQGAFGYEQYF.

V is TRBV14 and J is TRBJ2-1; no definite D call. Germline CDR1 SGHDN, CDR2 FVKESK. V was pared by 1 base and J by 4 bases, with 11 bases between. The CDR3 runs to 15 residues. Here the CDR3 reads CASSQAGPDYNEQFF. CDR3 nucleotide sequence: TGTGCCAGCAGCCAAGCCGGGCCAGATTACAATGAGCAGTTCTTC.

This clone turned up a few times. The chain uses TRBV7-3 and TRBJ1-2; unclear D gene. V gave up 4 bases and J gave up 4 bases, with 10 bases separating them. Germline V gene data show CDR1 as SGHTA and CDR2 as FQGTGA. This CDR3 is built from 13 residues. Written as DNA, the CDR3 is TGTGCCAGCAGCTCCGGGAATAGCTATGGCTACACCTTC. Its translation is CASSSGNSYGYTF.

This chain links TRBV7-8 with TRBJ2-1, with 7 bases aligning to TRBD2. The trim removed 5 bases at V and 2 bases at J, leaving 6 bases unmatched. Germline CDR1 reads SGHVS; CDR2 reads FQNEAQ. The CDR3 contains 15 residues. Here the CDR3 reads CASSRRLATYNEQFF. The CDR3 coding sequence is TGTGCCAGCAGCCGAAGACTAGCTACCTACAATGAGCAGTTCTTC.

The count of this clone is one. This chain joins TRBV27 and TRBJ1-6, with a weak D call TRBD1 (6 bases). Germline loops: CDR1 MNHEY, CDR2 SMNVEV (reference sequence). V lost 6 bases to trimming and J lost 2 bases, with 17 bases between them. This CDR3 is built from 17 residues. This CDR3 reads CASSSVQGRAYNSPLHF. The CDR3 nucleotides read TGTGCCAGCAGCTCCGTACAGGGTAGAGCCTATAATTCACCCCTCCACTTT.

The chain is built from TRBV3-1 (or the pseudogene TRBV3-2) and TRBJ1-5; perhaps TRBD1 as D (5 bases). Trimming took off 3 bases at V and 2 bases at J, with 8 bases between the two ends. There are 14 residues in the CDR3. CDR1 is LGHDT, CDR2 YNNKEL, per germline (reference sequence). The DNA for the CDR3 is TGTGCCAGCAGCCAGGGGGGTGGCAATCAGCCCCAGCATTTT. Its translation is CASSQGGGNQPQHF.

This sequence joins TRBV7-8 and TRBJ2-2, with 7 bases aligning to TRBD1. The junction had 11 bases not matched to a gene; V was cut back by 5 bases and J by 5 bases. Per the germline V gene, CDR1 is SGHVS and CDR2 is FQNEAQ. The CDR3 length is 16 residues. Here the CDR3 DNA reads TGTGCCAGCAGCCCAGATCCGGGACAGAGGACCGGGGAGCTGTTTTTT. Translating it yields CASSPDPGQRTGELFF.

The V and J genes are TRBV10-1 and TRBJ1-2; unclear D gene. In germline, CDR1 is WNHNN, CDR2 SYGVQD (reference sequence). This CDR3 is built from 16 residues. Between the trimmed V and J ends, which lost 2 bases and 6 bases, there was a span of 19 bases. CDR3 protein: CASSEGRSSIPNGYTF. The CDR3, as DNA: TGCGCCAGCAGTGAGGGGCGGAGTTCTATCCCTAATGGCTACACCTTC.

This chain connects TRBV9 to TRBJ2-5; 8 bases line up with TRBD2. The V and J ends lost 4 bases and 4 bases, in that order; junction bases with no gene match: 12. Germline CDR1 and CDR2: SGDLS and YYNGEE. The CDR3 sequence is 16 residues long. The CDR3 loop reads CASSPRGLGVVETQYF. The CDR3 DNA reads TGTGCCAGCAGCCCGAGGGGACTAGGGGTCGTAGAGACCCAGTACTTC.

The CDR3: CASSVRVGSNQPQHF. Written as DNA, the CDR3 is TGTGCCAGCAGCGTCAGGGTCGGCAGCAATCAGCCCCAGCATTTT. The chain is built from TRBV7-2 and TRBJ1-5; D is perhaps TRBD1 (5 bases). The V and J ends lost 5 bases and 1 base respectively, with 12 bases between them. Germline loops: CDR1 SGHTA, CDR2 FQGNSA. CDR3 length: 15 amino acids.

CDR3 DNA: TGTGCCAGCAGCTGGGACAGGCCGGCCACCGGGGAGCTGTTTTTT. The encoded protein is CASSWDRPATGELFF. The chain employs TRBV5-8 and TRBJ2-2; 8 bases align to TRBD1. The CDR3 is 15 amino acids. The V gene's germline CDR1 is SGHTS and CDR2 YDEGEE. V gave up 3 bases and J gave up 4 bases; unmatched junction bases: 5.

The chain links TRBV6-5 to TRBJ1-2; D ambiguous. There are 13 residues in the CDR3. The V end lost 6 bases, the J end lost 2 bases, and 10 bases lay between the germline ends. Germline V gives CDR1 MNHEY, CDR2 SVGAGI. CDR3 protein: CASSDTGNYGYTF. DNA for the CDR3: TGTGCCAGCAGCGACACGGGCAACTATGGCTACACCTTC.

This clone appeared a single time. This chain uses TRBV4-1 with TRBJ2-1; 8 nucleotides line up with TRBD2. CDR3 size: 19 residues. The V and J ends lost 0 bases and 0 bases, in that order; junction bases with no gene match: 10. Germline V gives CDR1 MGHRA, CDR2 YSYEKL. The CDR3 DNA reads TGCGCCAGCAGCCAAGATGCGATTTCAGCGGGGGACTCCTACAATGAGCAGTTCTTC. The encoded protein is CASSQDAISAGDSYNEQFF.

CDR3 residues: CASSPGLASLSDQYF. The CDR3 bases are TGTGCCAGCTCACCGGGACTAGCGAGCCTTTCTGACCAGTACTTC. The chain recombines TRBV18 with TRBJ2-5; 10 positions agree with TRBD2. J lost 10 bases, V lost 3 bases, and 11 bases had no gene match. CDR1 is KGHSH and CDR2 is LQKENI in the germline V gene. The length of the CDR3 is 15 residues.

The chain's CDR3 is CASSPKRERDTQYF. CDR3 DNA: TGTGCCAGCAGCCCCAAGCGGGAGAGGGATACGCAGTATTTT. This rearrangement joins TRBV4-2 to TRBJ2-3, with TRBD2 matching over 8 bases. The CDR3 has 14 amino acids. The germline V gene has CDR1 LGHNA and CDR2 YNFKEQ. The ends lost 4 bases at V and 6 bases at J; junction bases unmatched: 6.

CDR3 bases: TGTGCCACCAGTGATAGACCGAATGAGCAGTTCTTC. This sequence encodes CATSDRPNEQFF. The chain uses TRBV24-1 and TRBJ2-1; D is unresolved. Germline assignment: CDR1 KGHDR and CDR2 SFDVKD. This CDR3 has 12 residues. V lost 3 bases to trimming and J lost 7 bases, with 6 bases between them.

The CDR3 is CASSPIGGSYNEQFF. In DNA, the CDR3 is TGTGCCAGCAGCCCCATCGGGGGATCCTACAATGAGCAGTTCTTC. The chain carries TRBV5-8 and TRBJ2-1; weak D call: TRBD2 (6 bases). The CDR3 is 15 residues long. Per germline, CDR1 SGHTS and CDR2 YDEGEE. Deletions cut 4 bases from V and 1 base from J, with 12 bases between.

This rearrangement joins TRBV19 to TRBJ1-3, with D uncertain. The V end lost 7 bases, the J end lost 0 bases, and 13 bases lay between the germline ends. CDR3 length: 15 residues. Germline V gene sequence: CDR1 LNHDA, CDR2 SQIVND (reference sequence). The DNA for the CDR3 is TGTGCCAGTACCGCCGGAGGCCACTCTGGAAACACCATATATTTT. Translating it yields CASTAGGHSGNTIYF.

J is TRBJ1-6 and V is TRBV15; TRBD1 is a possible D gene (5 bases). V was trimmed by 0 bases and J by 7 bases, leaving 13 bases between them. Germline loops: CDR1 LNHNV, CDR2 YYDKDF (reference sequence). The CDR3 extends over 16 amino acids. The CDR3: CATSRDNQGPNSPLHF. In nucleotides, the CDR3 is TGTGCCACCAGCAGAGATAATCAGGGACCCAATTCACCCCTCCACTTT. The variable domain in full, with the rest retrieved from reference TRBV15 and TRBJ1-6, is DAMVIQNPRYQVTQFGKPVTLSCSQTLNHNVMYWYQQKSSQAPKLLFHYYDKDFNNEADTPDNFQSRRPNTSFCFLDIRSPGLGDTAMYLCATSRDNQGPNSPLHFGNGTRLTVT.

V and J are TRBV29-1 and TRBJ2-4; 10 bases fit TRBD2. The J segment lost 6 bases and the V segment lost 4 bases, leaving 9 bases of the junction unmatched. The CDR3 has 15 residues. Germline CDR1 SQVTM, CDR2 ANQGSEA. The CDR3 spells CSVAPSGSGGNIQYF. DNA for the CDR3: TGCAGCGTTGCCCCTAGCGGGAGTGGAGGAAACATTCAGTACTTC.

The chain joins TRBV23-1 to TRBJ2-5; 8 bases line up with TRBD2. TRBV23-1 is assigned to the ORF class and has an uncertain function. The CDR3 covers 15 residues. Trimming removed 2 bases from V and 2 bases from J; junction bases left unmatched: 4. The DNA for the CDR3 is TGCGCCAGCAGTCAAGGAGCGGGAGTACAAGAGACCCAGTACTTC. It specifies CASSQGAGVQETQYF.

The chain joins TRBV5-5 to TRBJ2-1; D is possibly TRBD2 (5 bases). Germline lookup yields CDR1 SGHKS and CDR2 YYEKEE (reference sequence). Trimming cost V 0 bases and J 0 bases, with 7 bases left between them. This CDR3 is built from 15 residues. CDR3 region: CASSLAGTSYNEQFF. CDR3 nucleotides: TGTGCCAGCAGCTTGGCGGGAACCTCCTACAATGAGCAGTTCTTC.